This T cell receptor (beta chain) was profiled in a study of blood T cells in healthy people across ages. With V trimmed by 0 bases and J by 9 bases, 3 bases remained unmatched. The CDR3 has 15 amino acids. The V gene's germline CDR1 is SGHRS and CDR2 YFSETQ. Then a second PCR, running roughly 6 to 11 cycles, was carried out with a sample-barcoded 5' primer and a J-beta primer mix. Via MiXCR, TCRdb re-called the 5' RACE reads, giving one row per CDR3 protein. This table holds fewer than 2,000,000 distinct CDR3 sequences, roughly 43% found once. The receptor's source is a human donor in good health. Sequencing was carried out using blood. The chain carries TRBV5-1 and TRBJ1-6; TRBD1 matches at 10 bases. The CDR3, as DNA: TGCGCCAGCAGCTTGGCGACAGGGGGCATTTCACCCCTCCACTTT. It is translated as CASSLATGGISPLHF.